This T cell receptor (beta chain) was sequenced during a study of blood T cell repertoires in COVID-19. About the study: Sample material is recorded as cDNA or gDNA derived from T cells, B-cell-depleted T cells, or PBMCs.

Libraries were prepared by immunoSEQ multiplex PCR; TCRdb keeps only in-frame clonotypes and omits some of them. The table has approximately 100,000 clones, 81% seen once. Looked up from germline, CDR1 is SGHVS and CDR2 is FQNEAQ. V lost 3 bases, J lost 5 bases, and 1 base stayed unmatched. CDR3 length: 15 residues. The material sequenced was peripheral blood. The clonotype was recovered from a human donor in a cohort sampled during active COVID-19. J is TRBJ2-5 and V is TRBV7-8; 15 nucleotides match TRBD2. CDR3 residues: CASSFGTSGGETQYF. The CDR3 DNA sequence: TGTGCCAGCAGCTTTGGGACTAGCGGGGGGGAGACCCAGTACTTC.